This TCR beta chain was recovered during a study of cytomegalovirus exposure and HLA in healthy donors. Study-wide findings and caveats: Later analysis identified 16,000 or so TCR beta sequences associated with HLA alleles, using a false discovery rate threshold of 0.05.

In the case of this clone: Its specificity is unknown.

V shed 4 bases, J shed 5 bases, and the junction held 10 bases outside the gene matches. The CDR3 contains 16 residues. Per the germline V gene, CDR1 is LGHNA and CDR2 is YSLEER. Both 60 Vbeta primers and 13 Jbeta primers went into the PCR. The repertoire was sequenced with immunoSEQ multiplex PCR; TCRdb's copy has only in-frame clones and lacks some. This sample has roughly 150,000 clones; approximately 82% occur once, and the top ten carry more than 1.2%. The origin of this receptor is a male donor in good health and CMV-seronegative. The chain joins TRBV4-3 to TRBJ1-2; 10 bases map to TRBD1. Sample: PBMCs. This chain's CDR3 is CASSPATGGAQYGYTF. CDR3 nucleotide sequence: TGCGCCAGCAGCCCCGCGACAGGGGGCGCGCAGTATGGCTACACCTTC.